This T cell receptor (beta chain) is from a study of graft-versus-host responses after intestinal transplantation. Turning to the study itself: Each recipient received a multivisceral, liver-intestinal, or isolated intestinal graft. Once they had received anti-thymocyte globulin induction, all recipients took tacrolimus and steroids for about three years. The study's findings and limits: There were GvH clones found in recipient marrow, and some of them appeared first in ileum or blood. When patients had graft-donor T cell macrochimerism, their allografts held high graft-versus-host to host-versus-graft clonal ratios.

Germline V gives CDR1 SNHLY, CDR2 FYNNEI. Losses at the gene ends were 6 bases for V and 8 bases for J; bases not matched to a gene: 10. The length of the CDR3 is 14 residues. Method: immunoSEQ multiplex PCR; TCRdb's copy keeps in-frame clones and lacks some. The sample shows tens of thousands of clones, 90% to 95% of them seen only once. Points on this clone: The antigen remains unidentified.

This chain uses TRBV2 with TRBJ1-2; 9 bases are shared with TRBD1. The TCR was taken from a human donor who received an intestinal transplant. The sample here was unstimulated CD4+ T cells sorted from spleen or lymph node cells, taken before intestinal transplant. CDR3 bases: TGTGCCAGCAGATCGGGACAGGGTATGCCCGGCTACACCTTC. Its translation: CASRSGQGMPGYTF.